This TCR beta chain was captured in a study of blood T cells in healthy people across ages. Study findings and constraints: Investigators treated diversity estimates from one million T cells as underestimates. TCR beta diversity tracked closely with naive T cell percentage.

The CDR3 length is 18 residues. Germline V lookup: CDR1 MNHEY, CDR2 SVGEGT. On this clonotype: Antigen specificity is unknown.

Combining a sample-barcoded 5' primer with a J-beta primer mix, a second PCR ran for roughly 6 to 11 cycles. TCRdb used MiXCR to reprocess the 5' RACE reads, holding one entry per CDR3 protein. This table holds 1.5 million to 2 million distinct CDR3 sequences, around 48% found once. This sequence originates from a woman in her 40s in good health. This chain uses TRBV6-2 or TRBV6-3 with TRBJ2-7; 7 positions agree with TRBD2. The J call is doubtful: the DNA matches TRBJ2-5 better. Sequences were obtained from blood. CDR3 residues: CASSYKGSGDYLGETQYF. Here the CDR3 DNA reads TGTGCCAGCAGTTACAAGGGTTCCGGGGACTACTTGGGGGAGACCCAGTACTTC.